This TCR beta chain was sequenced in a study of breast tumors, draining lymph nodes, adjacent tissues (dated by TCRdb to about 2016). Turning to the overall study: Breast cancer patients provided tumor, adjacent nontumor tissue and axillary lymph nodes, and the study compared the TCR beta repertoires across these three sources. In human breast cancer, the study set out to assess how tumor, surrounding tissue and draining lymph node repertoires relate to one another and whether T cells might be exchanged between them.

The adjacent samples were made up of nontumor breast tissue around the tumor. Points the paper makes about the study in general: Tumor and nontumor tissue repertoires were found to be significantly more similar in luminal-like than in basal-like breast cancer. The study presented the conclusion that tumor T cells originate in lymph nodes as consistent with a hypothesis, not as something directly demonstrated. Tumor T-cell repertoires showed less diversity than lymph node repertoires and more diversity than nontumor tissue repertoires, and tumor T-cell repertoires showed preferential V and J gene usage. A scenario in which most tumor T cells derive from the lymph node and then expand within tumor tissue was judged to be consistent with the data.

Sequencing was performed on an Illumina HiSeq 2000. Multiplex PCR amplification was used to generate the TCR beta chain libraries. High-throughput sequencing was used to analyze the amplified TCR beta chain products. The public reads were reprocessed in TCRdb via fastp at Q25 and MiXCR, keeping in-frame beta chains. Entries are consolidated by CDR3 protein sequence, retaining the most common genes and DNA. The sample data list 14,000 or so distinct CDR3 sequences, and 55% to 60% of these were observed just once. The ten largest clonotypes hold around 31% of the sample. This clonotype is identified as large (0.1 to 1%). The target of this receptor is not known. No much larger clone exists at a distance of one base, and base qualities are not known. The sample comprised tumor-adjacent breast tissue. This clonotype originated in a female donor with breast cancer. Some clones in this sample may be carry-over from other donors' samples.

The bases are TGTGCCAGCAGCAATCTAATGACTAGCGGCGCCTACGAGCAGTACTTC. Translated, it reads CASSNLMTSGAYEQYF. The chain uses TRBV7-8 and TRBJ2-7, with 9 middle bases fitting TRBD2. Here V drops 5 bases and J drops 2 bases, and the junction holds 10 bases not matched to any gene. Taken from cysteine to phenylalanine, the CDR3 has 16 residues. The read is trimmed to its CDR3 DNA, 48 bases read in frame from base 1. The germline V gene sets CDR1 to SGHVS and CDR2 to FQNEAQ.